Listed here are 10 T cell receptor beta chains from one sample, sequenced in a study of molecular identifiers for immune sequencing clone quantification. In TCRdb, the PCR reads were re-called with MiXCR into one record per CDR3 protein. The data show about 32,000 distinct CDR3 sequences, 19% seen once. The sequenced sample was naive CD8+ T cells from blood, with Jurkat cell RNA spiked in. Subset: FACS-sorted CD8+CD4-CCR7+CD45RA+ naive T cells. The receptor set was obtained from a human donor in good health. Some libraries in this study had Jurkat cell RNA spiked in.

The table lists this clonotype with many counts. The gene calls are TRBV6-2 or TRBV6-3 and TRBJ1-1, with unresolved D. V dropped 6 bases and J dropped 3 bases, with 8 bases sitting between them. Germline V gene lookup returns CDR1 MNHEY and CDR2 SVGEGT. CDR3 size: 12 residues. DNA of the CDR3: TGTGCCAGCAGCCGTACCTACACTGAAGCTTTCTTT. Translating it yields CASSRTYTEAFF.

This clonotype was detected many times. V usage is TRBV20-1 and J usage is TRBJ2-3; 9 nucleotides align to TRBD2. Germline assignment: CDR1 DFQATT and CDR2 SNEGSKA (reference sequence). This CDR3 comprises 15 residues. After removal of 0 bases from V and 6 bases from J, the junction contained 7 bases not matched to a gene. CDR3 sequence (DNA): TGCAGTGCTAGAGAAATAGCGGGGGACACGGATACGCAGTATTTT. Translation gives CSAREIAGDTDTQYF.

The J gene is TRBJ2-1, the V gene TRBV28, with D unclear. This CDR3 is built from 15 residues. V gave up 5 bases and J gave up 0 bases, with 11 bases separating them. The V gene's germline CDR1 is MDHEN and CDR2 SYDVKM. The CDR3 DNA sequence: TGTGCCAGCAGTATAGACGTTTTCTCCTACAATGAGCAGTTCTTC. Residues: CASSIDVFSYNEQFF. The full variable domain, with the rest looked up from reference TRBV28 and TRBJ2-1, is DVKVTQSSRYLVKRTGEKVFLECVQDMDHENMFWYRQDPGLGLRLIYFSYDVKMKEKGDIPEGYSVSREKKERFSLILESASTNQTSMYLCASSIDVFSYNEQFFGPGTRLTVL.

This clonotype was observed a few times. A much larger clone differs from this one at a single base, so this may be a read error. The chain is built from TRBV7-2 and TRBJ2-1, with 9 nucleotides matching TRBD2. CDR1 is SGHTA and CDR2 is FQGNSA in the germline V gene. CDR3 length: 14 amino acids. With 6 bases clipped from V and 8 bases from J, the junction kept 8 bases outside the gene matches. The CDR3 loop is CASRSGLAPDEQFF. The CDR3 bases are TGTGCCAGCAGGTCGGGACTAGCCCCCGATGAGCAGTTCTTC.

This clonotype was seen repeatedly, ten times or more. The rearrangement uses TRBV6-5 and TRBJ2-7; maybe TRBD2 (5 bases). Trimming left V 2 bases short and J 7 bases short, with 9 bases between. The germline gives CDR1 MNHEY, CDR2 SVGAGI. This CDR3 comprises 12 residues. CDR3 in DNA: TGTGCCAGCAGTTACGGCGGAGGTGAGCAGTACTTC. Residues: CASSYGGGEQYF.

This clonotype was seen many times. The V and J genes are TRBV5-1 and TRBJ1-1; D call uncertain. CDR3 size: 12 residues. Trimming removed 4 bases from V and 7 bases from J, with 11 bases in between. Germline V gives CDR1 SGHRS, CDR2 YFSETQ. The CDR3 DNA reads TGCGCCAGCAGCGACGACATATTTGAAGCTTTCTTT. Amino acids: CASSDDIFEAFF.

This chain uses TRBV6-4 with TRBJ2-1, with 8 bases that match TRBD2. Germline V gene data show CDR1 as MRHNA and CDR2 as SNTAGT. This CDR3 is 11 amino acids long. Trimming at V came to 8 bases and at J to 15 bases, leaving 9 bases not matched to a gene. The CDR3 sequence: CASRGGGSWFF. The CDR3 DNA is TGTGCCAGCCGAGGCGGGGGGTCATGGTTCTTC.

This clonotype was picked up a small number of times. As DNA, the CDR3 is TGTGCCAGCAGTTTATCCAGTCAGGGAGAGACCCAGTACTTC. Translated, it gives CASSLSSQGETQYF. J is TRBJ2-5 and V is TRBV27, with a weak D call TRBD1 (5 bases). V lost 0 bases and J 4 bases, leaving 9 bases between the germline ends. CDR3 length equals 14 residues. Germline loops: CDR1 MNHEY, CDR2 SMNVEV (reference sequence).

To note about this clonotype: One base away lies a much larger clone, so this may be a sequencing read error. V is TRBV20-1 and J is TRBJ2-3, with D unclear. The CDR3 runs 14 residues. With 3 bases removed from V and 2 bases from J, the gap between germline ends came to 12 bases. Germline CDR1 reads DFQATT; CDR2 reads SNEGSKA (reference sequence). CDR3 protein: CSARGSTNTDTQYF. CDR3 DNA sequence: TGCAGTGCTAGGGGCAGTACAAACACAGATACGCAGTATTTT.

The J gene is TRBJ1-4, the V gene TRBV5-6; maybe TRBD1 (6 bases). Germline V CDR1 and CDR2: SGHDT, YYEEEE. This CDR3 is built from 15 residues. Trimming left V 0 bases short and J 3 bases short, with 9 bases between. The CDR3 here is CASSLAGTPNEKLFF. DNA for the CDR3: TGTGCCAGCAGCTTGGCCGGGACACCTAATGAAAAACTGTTTTTT.